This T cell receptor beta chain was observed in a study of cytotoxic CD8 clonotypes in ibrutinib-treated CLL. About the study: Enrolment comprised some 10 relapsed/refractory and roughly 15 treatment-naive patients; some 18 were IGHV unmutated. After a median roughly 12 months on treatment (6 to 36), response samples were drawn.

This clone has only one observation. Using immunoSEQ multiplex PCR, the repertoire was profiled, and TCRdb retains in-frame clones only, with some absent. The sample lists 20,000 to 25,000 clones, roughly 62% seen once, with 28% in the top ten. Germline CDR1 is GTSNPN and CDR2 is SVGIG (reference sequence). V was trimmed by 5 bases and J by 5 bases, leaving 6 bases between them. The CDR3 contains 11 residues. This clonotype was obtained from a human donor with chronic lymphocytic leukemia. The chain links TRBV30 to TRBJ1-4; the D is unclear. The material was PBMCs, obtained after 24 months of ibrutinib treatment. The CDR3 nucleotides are TGTGCCTGGGAGGTAAATGAAAAACTGTTTTTT. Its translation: CAWEVNEKLFF.